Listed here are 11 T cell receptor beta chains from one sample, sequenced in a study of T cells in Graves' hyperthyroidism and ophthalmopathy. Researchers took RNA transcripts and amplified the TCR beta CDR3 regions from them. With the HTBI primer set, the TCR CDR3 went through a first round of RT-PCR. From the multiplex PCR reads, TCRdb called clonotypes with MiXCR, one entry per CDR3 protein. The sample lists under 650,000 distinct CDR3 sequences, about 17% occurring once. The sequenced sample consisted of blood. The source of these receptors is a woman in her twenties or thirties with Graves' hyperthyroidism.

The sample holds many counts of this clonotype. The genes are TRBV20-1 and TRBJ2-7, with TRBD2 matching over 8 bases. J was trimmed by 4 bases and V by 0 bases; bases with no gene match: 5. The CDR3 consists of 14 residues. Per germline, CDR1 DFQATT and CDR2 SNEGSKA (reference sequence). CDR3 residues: CSARESGRIYEQYF. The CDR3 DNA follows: TGCAGTGCTAGAGAAAGCGGGAGAATTTACGAGCAGTACTTC.

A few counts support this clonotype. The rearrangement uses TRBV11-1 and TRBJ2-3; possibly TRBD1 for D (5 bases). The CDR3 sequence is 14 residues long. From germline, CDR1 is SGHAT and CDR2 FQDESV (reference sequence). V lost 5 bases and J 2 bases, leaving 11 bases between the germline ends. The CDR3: CASSPGRATDTQYF. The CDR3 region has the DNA TGTGCCAGCAGCCCGGGCAGGGCCACAGATACGCAGTATTTT.

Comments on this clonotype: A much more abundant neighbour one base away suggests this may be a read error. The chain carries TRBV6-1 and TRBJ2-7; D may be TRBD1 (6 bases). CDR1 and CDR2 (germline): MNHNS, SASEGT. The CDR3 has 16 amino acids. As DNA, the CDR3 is TGTACCAGCAGCATAAGTGGTGGGCAGGGGACGTACGAGCAGTACTTC. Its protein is CTSSISGGQGTYEQYF.

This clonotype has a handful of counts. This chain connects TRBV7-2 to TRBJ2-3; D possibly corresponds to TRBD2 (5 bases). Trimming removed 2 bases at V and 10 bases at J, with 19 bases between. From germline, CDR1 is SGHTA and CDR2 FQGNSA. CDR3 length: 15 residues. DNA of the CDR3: TGTGCCAGCAGCTTAATAGGGCTAGCTTATGGGGCGCAGTATTTT. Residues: CASSLIGLAYGAQYF. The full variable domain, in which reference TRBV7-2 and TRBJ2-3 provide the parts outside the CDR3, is GAGVSQSPSNKVTEKGKDVELRCDPISGHTALYWYRQSLGQGLEFLIYFQGNSAPDKSGLPSDRFSAERTGGSVSTLTIQRTQQEDSAVYLCASSLIGLAYGAQYFGPGTRLTVL.

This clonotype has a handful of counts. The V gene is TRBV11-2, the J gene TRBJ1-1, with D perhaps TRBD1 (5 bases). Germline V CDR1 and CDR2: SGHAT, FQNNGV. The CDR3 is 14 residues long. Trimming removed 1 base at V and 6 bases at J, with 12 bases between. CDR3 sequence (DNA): TGTGCCAGCAGCTTAGTGGTTCGGGGCTCTGAAGCTTTCTTT. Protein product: CASSLVVRGSEAFF.

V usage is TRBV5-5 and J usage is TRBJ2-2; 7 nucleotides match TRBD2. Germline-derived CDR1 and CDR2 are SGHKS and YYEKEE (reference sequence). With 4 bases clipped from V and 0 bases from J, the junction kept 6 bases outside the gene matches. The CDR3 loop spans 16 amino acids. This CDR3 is CASSRGDSANTGELFF. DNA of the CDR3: TGTGCCAGCAGCCGGGGGGACTCCGCGAACACCGGGGAGCTGTTTTTT.

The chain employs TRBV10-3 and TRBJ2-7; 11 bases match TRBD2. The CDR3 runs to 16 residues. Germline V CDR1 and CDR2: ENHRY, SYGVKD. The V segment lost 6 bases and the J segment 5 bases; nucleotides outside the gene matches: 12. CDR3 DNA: TGTGCCATCAGGGGGACTAGCGGCCTATCGGCCAACGAGCAGTACTTC. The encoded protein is CAIRGTSGLSANEQYF.

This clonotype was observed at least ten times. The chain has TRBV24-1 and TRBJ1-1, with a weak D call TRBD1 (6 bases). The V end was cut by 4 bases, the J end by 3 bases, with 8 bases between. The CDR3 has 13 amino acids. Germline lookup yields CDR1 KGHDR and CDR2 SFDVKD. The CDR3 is CATSEAGDTEAFF. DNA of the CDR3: TGTGCCACCAGTGAGGCAGGGGACACTGAAGCTTTCTTT.

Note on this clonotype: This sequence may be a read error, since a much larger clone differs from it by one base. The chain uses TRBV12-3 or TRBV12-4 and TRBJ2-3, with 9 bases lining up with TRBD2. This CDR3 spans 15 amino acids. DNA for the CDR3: TGTGCCAGCAGTCTCCTAGCGGGAAAAACAGATACGCACTATTTT. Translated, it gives CASSLLAGKTDTHYF.

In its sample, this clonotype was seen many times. The CDR3 DNA reads TGTGCCAGCAGTCTAGCGGGAGGCAAGGCAGATACGCAGTATTTT. Translating it yields CASSLAGGKADTQYF. The chain has TRBV6-1 and TRBJ2-3; TRBD2 matches 11 bases. The CDR3 loop spans 15 amino acids. V shed 5 bases and J 4 bases; nucleotides not matched to a gene: 5. Germline-derived CDR1 and CDR2 are MNHNS and SASEGT.

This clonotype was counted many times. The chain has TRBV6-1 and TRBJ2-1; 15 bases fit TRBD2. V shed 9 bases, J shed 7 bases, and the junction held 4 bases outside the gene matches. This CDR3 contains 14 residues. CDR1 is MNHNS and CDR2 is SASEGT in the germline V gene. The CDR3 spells CASGLAGGKNEQFF. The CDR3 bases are TGTGCCAGTGGACTAGCGGGAGGGAAAAATGAGCAGTTCTTC.